Included here is one TCR beta chain sequence, with context. The antigen is unknown. This specimen comes from a study of T cell responses to AZD1222 COVID-19 vaccine. Method: immunoSEQ multiplex PCR; TCRdb's copy keeps in-frame clones and lacks some. The sample includes under 150,000 clones, roughly nine tenths of them seen just once. Study-wide results and limits: Within unmutated variant regions lay the reported targets of nearly half of spike-specific TCRs.

The CDR3 extends over 15 amino acids. Germline CDR1 LNHDA, CDR2 SQIVND (reference sequence). V lost 3 bases and J 3 bases, leaving 12 bases between the germline ends. This sample comprised peripheral blood, obtained 28 days after the second AZD1222 dose. The chain joins TRBV19 to TRBJ1-3, with D hard to call. The sequence was obtained from an adult who received the AZD1222 COVID-19 vaccine. In DNA, the CDR3 is TGTGCCAGTAGTATGTGGTCCGCACTTGGAAACACCATATATTTT. It encodes CASSMWSALGNTIYF.